Included here is one T cell receptor beta chain sequence, with context. The antigen remains undetermined. Germline assignment: CDR1 LNHDA and CDR2 SQIVND (reference sequence). V was cut by 8 bases and J by 4 bases, with 20 bases left in between. The CDR3 runs to 16 residues. The data are from a study of shared clonotypes between healthy human individuals. Donors comprised only Caucasian adults living in Nashville, Tennessee. Study-wide points: For naive CD4 cells, around 5% of clonotypes were shared across a few donors. Naive subsets tended to show greater estimated richness than memory subsets.

Here immunoSEQ multiplex PCR was the method, and the copy in TCRdb shows in-frame clones only, minus some. The sample includes about 1.4 million clones, roughly 95% of them seen just once. This chain links TRBV19 with TRBJ2-2, with a possible D match to TRBD2 (6 bases). This TCR derives from a man aged 30 to 45 in good health. The sequencing input was naive CD4+ T cells sorted from blood. Subset in this sample: CD45RA+ positively selected. CDR3 region: CASGPGSGGGTGELFF. CDR3 nucleotide sequence: TGTGCCAGTGGGCCTGGTTCCGGGGGAGGCACCGGGGAGCTGTTTTTT.